This T cell receptor (beta chain) came from a study of CD8 T cells in ankylosing spondylitis. Overall study results and limits: One TCR beta motif, made up of several highly homologous variants, appeared characteristic of ankylosing spondylitis blood.

CDR3 size: 13 residues. V lost 5 bases and J lost 9, with 14 bases in between. CDR1 is MDHEN, CDR2 SYDVKM, per germline. Each CDR3 protein is one row after TCRdb ran MiXCR on the 5' RACE reads. The sample lists 330,000 or so distinct CDR3 sequences, around 8% occurring once. Worth noting for this clonotype: Its antigen remains unknown.

Sequenced: blood, either unsorted or a sorted T cell fraction (not recorded which). This chain joins TRBV28 and TRBJ2-4; weak D call: TRBD2 (6 bases). The sequence was collected from a male donor with ankylosing spondylitis. The CDR3 loop is CASSPPSERIQYF. CDR3 nucleotides: TGTGCCAGCAGTCCCCCTAGCGAGCGCATTCAGTACTTC. The whole variable domain, remainder taken from reference TRBV28 and TRBJ2-4, is DVKVTQSSRYLVKRTGEKVFLECVQDMDHENMFWYRQDPGLGLRLIYFSYDVKMKEKGDIPEGYSVSREKKERFSLILESASTNQTSMYLCASSPPSERIQYFGAGTRLSVL.